This entry lists 5 T cell receptor beta chains sequenced from one sample in a study of blood T cell repertoires in COVID-19. Repertoires were generated with immunoSEQ multiplex PCR, while TCRdb's copy carries only in-frame clones and drops some. The profile shows 170,000 or so clones, around 87% of them singletons. The sequencing input was peripheral blood. The receptors were sampled from a man between 60 and 70 years old with COVID-19, enrolled during active disease.

CDR3 amino acids: CASSRSLRGRGETQYF. DNA of the CDR3: TGCGCCAGCAGCCGAAGCCTCAGGGGTAGGGGGGAGACCCAGTACTTC. This sequence joins TRBV4-1 and TRBJ2-5, with D possibly matching TRBD1 (6 bases). The CDR3 length is 16 residues. In germline, CDR1 is MGHRA, CDR2 YSYEKL. The ends were cut back, 4 bases at V and 5 bases at J, with 20 bases in the middle.

The chain uses TRBV6-5 and TRBJ1-1; D remains unclear. This CDR3 is 15 amino acids long. With 0 bases removed from V and 0 bases from J, the gap between germline ends came to 8 bases. The germline CDR1 and CDR2 sequences are MNHEY and SVGAGI. The DNA for the CDR3 is TGTGCCAGCAGTTACTCGACCGGGGTGAACACTGAAGCTTTCTTT. This sequence encodes CASSYSTGVNTEAFF.

This chain joins TRBV3-1 (or the pseudogene TRBV3-2) and TRBJ2-2; the match to TRBD1 covers 7 bases. This CDR3 contains 17 residues. CDR1 is LGHDT, CDR2 YNNKEL, per germline (reference sequence). V dropped 3 bases and J dropped 2; count of bases not matched to a gene: 9. CDR3 DNA sequence: TGTGCCAGCAGCCAGTACGCTACAGGGGTAAACACCGGGGAGCTGTTTTTT. Protein sequence: CASSQYATGVNTGELFF.

The rearrangement joins TRBV6-2 or TRBV6-3 to TRBJ2-5; 9 bases match TRBD2. Germline V gives CDR1 MNHEY, CDR2 SVGEGT. Trimming at V came to 5 bases and at J to 4 bases, leaving 20 bases not matched to a gene. The CDR3 extends over 19 amino acids. The CDR3, as DNA: TGTGCCAGCAGTCAAACCCCCTATAGCGGGGGAATTTTGTTAGAGACCCAGTACTTC. Translation: CASSQTPYSGGILLETQYF.

V usage is TRBV5-1 and J usage is TRBJ1-4, with TRBD1 matching over 7 bases. The V and J ends lost 3 bases and 8 bases, in that order; junction bases with no gene match: 7. The V gene's germline CDR1 is SGHRS and CDR2 YFSETQ. This CDR3 spans 14 amino acids. This CDR3 reads CASSSTGAVEKLFF. The CDR3 DNA sequence: TGCGCCAGCAGCTCAACAGGGGCGGTGGAAAAACTGTTTTTT.